The subject of this entry is one T cell receptor (beta chain). Researchers ran the assay at a deep level. Data came from immunoSEQ multiplex PCR; TCRdb stores just in-frame clones and leaves some out. The table includes about 490,000 clones, roughly 80% detected once. These data come from a study of shared clonotypes between healthy human individuals. With V trimmed by 4 bases and J by 1 base, 11 bases remained unmatched. Germline V lookup: CDR1 SGHRS, CDR2 YFSETQ. CDR3 length: 17 residues. The chain employs TRBV5-1 and TRBJ1-1; the match to TRBD1 covers 9 bases. The TCR sequence derives from a woman in her 40s in good health. Some clones in this sample may be carry-over from other donors' samples. Sequenced: PBMCs. Written as DNA, the CDR3 is TGCGCCAGCAGCCCGGACAGGGGACTGAGGGGGAACACTGAAGCTTTCTTT. Translated, it gives CASSPDRGLRGNTEAFF.